This is a list of T cell receptor beta chains from one sample in a study of CD8 T cells in ankylosing spondylitis. TCRdb passed the 5' RACE reads through MiXCR, listing each CDR3 protein once. The sample carries roughly 180,000 distinct CDR3 sequences, approximately 12% recorded once. Sequenced material: blood, either unsorted or a sorted T cell fraction (not recorded which). The receptors shown here come from a female donor with ankylosing spondylitis or in good health (not recorded which). CDR3s include the opening cysteine and the closing phenylalanine or tryptophan. A D gene is named only where the DNA matches it firmly. Clone size is shown for a subset of rows, as once, few, many or a class of expanded clone.

len	v_gene	d_gene	abundance	j_gene	CDR3aa	CDR3nt
16	TRBV7-9	TRBD1	many	TRBJ1-2	CASSFQTGLPGYGYTF	TGTGCCAGCAGCTTCCAGACAGGGCTCCCGGGCTATGGCTACACCTTC
15	TRBV7-2	-	-	TRBJ2-3	CASSVERLSTDTQYF	TGTGCCAGCAGCGTCGAGCGGCTTAGCACAGATACGCAGTATTTT
13	TRBV6-1	-	-	TRBJ1-1	CAGTRILGTEAFF	TGTGCCGGGACGAGGATCCTAGGCACTGAAGCTTTCTTT
16	TRBV9	-	many	TRBJ1-3	CASSGTLRRSGNTIYF	TGTGCCAGCAGCGGTACCCTAAGACGCTCTGGAAACACCATATATTTT
16	TRBV6-2/TRBV6-3	TRBD2	-	TRBJ2-3	CASSGTGGPSTDTQYF	TGTGCCAGCAGTGGAACGGGGGGGCCCTCCACAGATACGCAGTATTTT
19	TRBV28	TRBD2	many	TRBJ2-5	CASSFPSGLTNWGQETQYF	TGTGCCAGCAGTTTCCCTAGCGGCCTTACCAATTGGGGCCAAGAGACCCAGTACTTC
14	TRBV29-1	-	many	TRBJ2-3	CSVETGEGGNTQYF	TGCAGCGTTGAAACGGGGGAGGGGGGGAACACGCAGTATTTT
17	TRBV20-1	-	-	TRBJ2-1	CSARDMMVANNYNEQFF	TGCAGTGCTAGAGATATGATGGTAGCCAACAATTACAATGAGCAGTTCTTC
15	TRBV4-1	-	-	TRBJ1-1	CASSRGEGVTTEAFF	TGCGCCAGCAGCCGGGGGGAGGGGGTGACCACTGAAGCTTTCTTT
11	TRBV7-8	-	many	TRBJ2-7	CASSPLTEQYF	TGTGCCAGCAGCCCCCTCACTGAGCAGTACTTC
16	TRBV6-5	-	many	TRBJ1-6	CASSYTNRPGESPLHF	TGTGCCAGCAGTTACACCAACAGACCAGGGGAATCACCCCTCCACTTT
11	TRBV12-3/TRBV12-4	-	many	TRBJ1-1	CASSPATEAFF	TGTGCCAGCAGCCCAGCCACTGAAGCTTTCTTT
11	TRBV29-1	TRBD1	many	TRBJ1-2	CSVGTGWGYTF	TGCAGCGTTGGGACAGGGTGGGGCTACACCTTC
15	TRBV4-3	-	many	TRBJ1-4	CASSQGRGRIEKLFF	TGCGCCAGCAGCCAAGGACGGGGAAGGATTGAAAAACTGTTTTTT
13	TRBV7-2	-	-	TRBJ2-7	CASSAWTTYEQYF	TGTGCCAGCAGCGCTTGGACAACCTACGAGCAGTACTTC
15	TRBV11-1	-	few	TRBJ2-5	CASSHRGAYQETQYF	TGTGCCAGCAGCCACCGGGGGGCGTACCAAGAGACCCAGTACTTC
13	TRBV29-1	TRBD1	many	TRBJ1-4	CSVPGQGDEKLFF	TGCAGCGTCCCCGGGCAGGGGGATGAAAAACTGTTTTTT
13	TRBV27	-	-	TRBJ2-7	CASSFRDSPRKYF	TGTGCCAGCAGTTTCCGGGACTCCCCTAGAAAGTACTTC
16	TRBV9	TRBD2	many	TRBJ2-2	CASSVVTSANTGELFF	TGTGCCAGCAGCGTAGTGACTAGCGCGAACACCGGGGAGCTGTTTTTT
15	TRBV20-1	TRBD2	many	TRBJ2-1	CSASRIAGGYNEQFF	TGCAGTGCTAGTCGCATAGCGGGAGGTTACAATGAGCAGTTCTTC
16	TRBV7-2	-	-	TRBJ1-3	CASSSPLGQRGNTIYF	TGTGCCAGCAGCTCACCCCTCGGACAGAGAGGAAACACCATATATTTT
14	TRBV5-5	-	few	TRBJ2-4	CASSLVDPRNIQYF	TGTGCCAGCAGCTTGGTGGACCCTAGGAACATTCAGTACTTC
17	TRBV12-3/TRBV12-4	-	many	TRBJ2-5	CASSLVVGREGGETQYF	TGTGCCAGCAGTTTAGTGGTCGGGAGAGAAGGGGGAGAGACCCAGTACTTC
14	TRBV5-1	TRBD1	few	TRBJ2-7	CASRAGTGPYEQYF	TGCGCCAGCAGGGCCGGGACAGGGCCCTACGAGCAGTACTTC
14	TRBV20-1	-	many	TRBJ2-3	CSAGPGTSPDTQYF	TGCAGTGCCGGACCCGGGACTTCCCCGGATACGCAGTATTTT
12	TRBV20-1	-	few	TRBJ2-3	CSVLSVADTQYF	TGCAGTGTTCTATCAGTCGCAGATACGCAGTATTTT
14	TRBV5-1	-	many	TRBJ1-1	CASSLTGQNTEAFF	TGCGCCAGCAGCTTAACGGGACAGAACACTGAAGCTTTCTTT